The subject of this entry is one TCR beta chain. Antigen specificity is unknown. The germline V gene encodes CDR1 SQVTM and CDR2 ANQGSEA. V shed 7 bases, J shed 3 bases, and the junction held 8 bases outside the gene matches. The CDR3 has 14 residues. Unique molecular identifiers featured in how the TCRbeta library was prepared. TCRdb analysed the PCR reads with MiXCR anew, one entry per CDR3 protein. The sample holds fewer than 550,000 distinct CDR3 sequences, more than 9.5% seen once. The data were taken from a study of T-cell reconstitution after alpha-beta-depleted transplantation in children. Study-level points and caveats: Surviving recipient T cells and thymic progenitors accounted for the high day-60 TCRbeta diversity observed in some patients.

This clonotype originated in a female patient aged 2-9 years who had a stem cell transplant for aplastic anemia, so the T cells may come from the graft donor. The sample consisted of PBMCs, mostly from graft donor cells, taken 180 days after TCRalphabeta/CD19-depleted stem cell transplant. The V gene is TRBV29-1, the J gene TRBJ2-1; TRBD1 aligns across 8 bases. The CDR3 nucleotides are TGCAGCGCCCCTGACAGGGGTGGCTACAATGAGCAGTTCTTC. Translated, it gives CSAPDRGGYNEQFF.